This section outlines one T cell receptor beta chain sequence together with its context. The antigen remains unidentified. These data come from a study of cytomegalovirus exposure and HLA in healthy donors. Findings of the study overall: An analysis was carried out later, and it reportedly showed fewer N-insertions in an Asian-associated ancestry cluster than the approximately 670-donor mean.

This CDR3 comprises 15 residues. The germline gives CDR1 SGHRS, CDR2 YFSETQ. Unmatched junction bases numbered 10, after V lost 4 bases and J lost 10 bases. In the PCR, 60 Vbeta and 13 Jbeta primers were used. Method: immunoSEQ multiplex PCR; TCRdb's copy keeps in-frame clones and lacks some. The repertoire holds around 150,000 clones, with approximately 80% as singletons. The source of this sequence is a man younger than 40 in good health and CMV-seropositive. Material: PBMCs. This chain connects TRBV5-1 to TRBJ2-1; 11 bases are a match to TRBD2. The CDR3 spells CASSVGTSGTWEQFF. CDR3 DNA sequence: TGCGCCAGCAGCGTCGGGACTAGCGGAACCTGGGAGCAGTTCTTC.